This T cell receptor beta chain was obtained from a study of beta chain features in type 1 diabetes. Whole-study context: Across every sample, around 100,000,000 sorted cells were examined in total. Study-level points and caveats: Significant though moderate, a shortening of TCRB CDR3s appeared in all four CD4+ subsets of Type 1 diabetes patients.

Isolation of CD4+ naive, central memory, regulatory and stem cell-like memory cells was achieved by sorting via CD45RO/CCR7/CD25/CD127/CD95/CD27. The CDR3 is 17 residues long. Germline CDR1 reads MGHRA; CDR2 reads YSYEKL. The junction had 9 bases not matched to a gene; V was cut back by 3 bases and J by 2 bases. This clone was detected only a few times. The antigen remains undetermined. Expressed TCRB transcripts were sequenced because the isolated RNA had all been reverse transcribed beforehand. Clones were read by immunoSEQ multiplex PCR, and TCRdb kept only the in-frame ones, dropping some. The repertoire holds nearly 700,000 clones, 10% to 15% seen once, with less than 0.025% in the top ten.

The TCR was taken from a man younger than 35 with type 1 diabetes. This sequence joins TRBV4-1 and TRBJ1-3; the match to TRBD1 covers 8 bases. What was sequenced was naive CD4+ T cells from blood. As DNA, the CDR3 is TGCGCCAGCAGCCAGGCTACAGGGGGTAATACTGGAAACACCATATATTTT. Translation gives CASSQATGGNTGNTIYF.